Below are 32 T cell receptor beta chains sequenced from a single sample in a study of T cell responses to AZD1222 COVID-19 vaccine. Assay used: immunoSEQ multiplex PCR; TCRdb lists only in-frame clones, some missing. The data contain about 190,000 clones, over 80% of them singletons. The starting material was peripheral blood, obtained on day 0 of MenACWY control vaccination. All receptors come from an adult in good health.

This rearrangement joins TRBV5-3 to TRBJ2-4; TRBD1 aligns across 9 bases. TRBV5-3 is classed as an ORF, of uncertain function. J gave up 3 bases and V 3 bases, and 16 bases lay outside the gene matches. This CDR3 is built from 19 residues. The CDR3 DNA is TGTGCCAGAAGCTCGGTAGAACAGGGGGCGCGGGGAGGCAAAAACATTCAGTACTTC. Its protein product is CARSSVEQGARGGKNIQYF.

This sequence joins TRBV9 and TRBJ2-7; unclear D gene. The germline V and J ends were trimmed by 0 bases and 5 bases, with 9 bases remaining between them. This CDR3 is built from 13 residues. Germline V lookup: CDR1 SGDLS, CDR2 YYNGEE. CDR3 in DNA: TGTGCCAGCAGCGTAGACGACACTGACGAGCAGTACTTC. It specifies CASSVDDTDEQYF.

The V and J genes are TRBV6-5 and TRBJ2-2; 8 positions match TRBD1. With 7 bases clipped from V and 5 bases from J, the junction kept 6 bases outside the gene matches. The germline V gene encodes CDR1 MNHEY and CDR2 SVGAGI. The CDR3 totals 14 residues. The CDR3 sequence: CASNTDRVTGELFF. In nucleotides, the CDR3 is TGTGCCAGCAACACGGACAGGGTGACCGGGGAGCTGTTTTTT.

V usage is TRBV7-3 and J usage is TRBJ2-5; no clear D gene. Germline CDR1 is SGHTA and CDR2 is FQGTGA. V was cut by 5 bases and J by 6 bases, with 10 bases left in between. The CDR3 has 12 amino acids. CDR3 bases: TGTGCCAGCAGCCACGAGAGTAAGACCCAGTACTTC. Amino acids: CASSHESKTQYF.

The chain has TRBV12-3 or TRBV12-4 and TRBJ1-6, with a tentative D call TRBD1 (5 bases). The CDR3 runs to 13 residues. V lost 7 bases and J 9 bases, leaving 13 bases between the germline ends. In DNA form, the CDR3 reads TGTGCCAGCACGGGACGGGTGGGTTCACCCCTCCACTTT. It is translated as CASTGRVGSPLHF.

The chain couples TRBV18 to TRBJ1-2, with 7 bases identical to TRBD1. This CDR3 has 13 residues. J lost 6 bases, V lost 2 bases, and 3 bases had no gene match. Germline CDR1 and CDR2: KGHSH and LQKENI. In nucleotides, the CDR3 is TGTGCCAGCTCACCAACAGGGGACGATGGCTACACCTTC. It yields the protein CASSPTGDDGYTF.

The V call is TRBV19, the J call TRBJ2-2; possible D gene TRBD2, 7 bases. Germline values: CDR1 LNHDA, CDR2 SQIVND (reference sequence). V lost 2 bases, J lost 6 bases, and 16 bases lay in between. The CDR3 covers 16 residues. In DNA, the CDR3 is TGTGCCAGTAGTATACGGGGGGCGGGGACGGCCGGGGAGCTGTTTTTT. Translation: CASSIRGAGTAGELFF.

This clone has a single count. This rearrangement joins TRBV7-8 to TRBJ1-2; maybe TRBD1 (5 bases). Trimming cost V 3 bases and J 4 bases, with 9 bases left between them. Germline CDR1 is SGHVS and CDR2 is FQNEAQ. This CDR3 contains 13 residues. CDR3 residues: CASSLGVAYGYTF. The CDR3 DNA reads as TGTGCCAGCAGCTTGGGGGTAGCCTATGGCTACACCTTC.

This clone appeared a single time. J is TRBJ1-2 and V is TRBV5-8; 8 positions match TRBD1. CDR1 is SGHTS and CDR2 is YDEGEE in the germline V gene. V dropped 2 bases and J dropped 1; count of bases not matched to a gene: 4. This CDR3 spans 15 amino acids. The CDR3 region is CASSFQGAHNYGYTF. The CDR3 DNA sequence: TGTGCCAGCAGCTTCCAGGGGGCTCATAACTATGGCTACACCTTC.

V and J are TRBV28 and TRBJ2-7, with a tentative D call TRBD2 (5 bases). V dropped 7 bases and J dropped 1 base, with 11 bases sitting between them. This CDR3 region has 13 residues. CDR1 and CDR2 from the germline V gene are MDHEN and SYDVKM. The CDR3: CASIRGGSYEQYF. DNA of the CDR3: TGTGCCAGCATCCGGGGTGGGTCCTACGAGCAGTACTTC.

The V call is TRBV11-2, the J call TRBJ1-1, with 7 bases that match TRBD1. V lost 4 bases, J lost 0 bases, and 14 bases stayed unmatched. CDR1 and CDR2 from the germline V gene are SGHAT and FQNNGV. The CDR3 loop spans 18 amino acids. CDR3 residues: CASSSGFRDSAMNTEAFF. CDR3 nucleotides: TGTGCCAGCAGCTCGGGATTCCGGGACAGTGCCATGAACACTGAAGCTTTCTTT.

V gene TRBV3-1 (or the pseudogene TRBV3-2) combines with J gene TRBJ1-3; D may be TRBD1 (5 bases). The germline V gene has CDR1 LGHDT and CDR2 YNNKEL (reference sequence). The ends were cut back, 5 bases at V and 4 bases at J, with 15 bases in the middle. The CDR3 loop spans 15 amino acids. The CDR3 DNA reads TGTGCCAGCAGCATGCGGACCCCAGGGGGAAACACCATATATTTT. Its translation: CASSMRTPGGNTIYF.

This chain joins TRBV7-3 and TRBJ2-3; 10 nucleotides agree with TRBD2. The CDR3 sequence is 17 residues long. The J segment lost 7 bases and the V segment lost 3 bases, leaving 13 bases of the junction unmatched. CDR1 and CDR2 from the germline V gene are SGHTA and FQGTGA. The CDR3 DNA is TGTGCCAGCAGCTTGCAGACCCTAGCGGGAGAACGAAATACGCAGTATTTT. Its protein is CASSLQTLAGERNTQYF.

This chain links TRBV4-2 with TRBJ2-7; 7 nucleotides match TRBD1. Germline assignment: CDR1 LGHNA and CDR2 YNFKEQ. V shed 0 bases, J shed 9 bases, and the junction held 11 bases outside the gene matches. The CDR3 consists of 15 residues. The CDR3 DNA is TGTGCCAGCAGCCAAGAACCGACAGGGACGGGCGGGCAGTACTTC. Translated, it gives CASSQEPTGTGGQYF.

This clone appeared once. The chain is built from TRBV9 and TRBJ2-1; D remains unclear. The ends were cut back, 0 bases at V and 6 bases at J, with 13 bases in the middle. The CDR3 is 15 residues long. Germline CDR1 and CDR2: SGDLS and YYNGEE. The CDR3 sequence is CASSVGRILSNEQFF. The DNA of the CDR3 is TGTGCCAGCAGCGTAGGACGGATTCTTAGCAATGAGCAGTTCTTC.

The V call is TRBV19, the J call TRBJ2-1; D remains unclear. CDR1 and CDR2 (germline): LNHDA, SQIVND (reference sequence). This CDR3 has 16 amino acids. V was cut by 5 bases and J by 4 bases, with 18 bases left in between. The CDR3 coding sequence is TGTGCCAGTAGTGCCCGTCGACCCATGGGATACAATGAGCAGTTCTTC. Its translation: CASSARRPMGYNEQFF.

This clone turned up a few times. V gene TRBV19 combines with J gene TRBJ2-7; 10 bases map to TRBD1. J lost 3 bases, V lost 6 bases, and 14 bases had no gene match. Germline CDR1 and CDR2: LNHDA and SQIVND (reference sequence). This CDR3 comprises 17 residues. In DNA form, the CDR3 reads TGTGCCAGTAGATATACACATTCCGGGACAGGGGTCTACGAGCAGTACTTC. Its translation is CASRYTHSGTGVYEQYF.

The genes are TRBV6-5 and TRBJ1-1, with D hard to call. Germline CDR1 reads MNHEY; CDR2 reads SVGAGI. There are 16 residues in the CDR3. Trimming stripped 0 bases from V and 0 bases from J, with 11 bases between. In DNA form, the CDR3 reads TGTGCCAGCAGTTACTCGAAATGGGCTGTGAACACTGAAGCTTTCTTT. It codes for CASSYSKWAVNTEAFF.

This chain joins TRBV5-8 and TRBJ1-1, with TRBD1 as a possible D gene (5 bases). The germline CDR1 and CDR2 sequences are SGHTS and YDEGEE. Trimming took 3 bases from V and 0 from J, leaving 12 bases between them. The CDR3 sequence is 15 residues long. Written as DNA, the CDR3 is TGTGCCAGCAGCTGGGGGGTGACCATGAACACTGAAGCTTTCTTT. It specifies CASSWGVTMNTEAFF.

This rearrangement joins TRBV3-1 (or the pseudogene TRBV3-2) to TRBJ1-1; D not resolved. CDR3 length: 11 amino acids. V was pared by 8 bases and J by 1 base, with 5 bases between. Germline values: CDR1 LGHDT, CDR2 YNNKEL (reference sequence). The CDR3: CASWSNTEAFF. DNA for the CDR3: TGTGCCAGCTGGTCGAACACTGAAGCTTTCTTT.

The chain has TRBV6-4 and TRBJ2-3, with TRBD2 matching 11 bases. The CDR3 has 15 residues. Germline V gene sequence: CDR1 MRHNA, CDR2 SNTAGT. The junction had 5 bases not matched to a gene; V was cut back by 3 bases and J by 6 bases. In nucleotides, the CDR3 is TGTGCCAGCAGTGAAGTAGCGGGAGGGCCGGATACGCAGTATTTT. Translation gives CASSEVAGGPDTQYF.

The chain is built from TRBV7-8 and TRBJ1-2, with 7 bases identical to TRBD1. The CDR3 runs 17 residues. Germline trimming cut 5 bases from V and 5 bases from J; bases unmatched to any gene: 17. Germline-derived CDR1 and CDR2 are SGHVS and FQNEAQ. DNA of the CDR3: TGTGCCAGCAGCCCCTCGGACAGGCCTAACCCCCGTTATGGCTACACCTTC. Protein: CASSPSDRPNPRYGYTF.

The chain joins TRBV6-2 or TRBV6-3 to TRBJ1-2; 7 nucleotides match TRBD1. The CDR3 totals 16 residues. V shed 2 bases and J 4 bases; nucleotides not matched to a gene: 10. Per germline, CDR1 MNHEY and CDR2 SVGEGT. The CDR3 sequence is CASSYLGTAASYGYTF. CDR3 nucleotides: TGTGCCAGCAGTTACCTTGGGACAGCCGCCTCCTATGGCTACACCTTC.

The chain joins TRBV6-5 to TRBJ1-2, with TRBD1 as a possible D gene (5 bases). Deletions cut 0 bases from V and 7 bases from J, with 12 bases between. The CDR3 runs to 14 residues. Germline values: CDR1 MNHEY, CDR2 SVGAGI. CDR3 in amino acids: CASSYSIGEGGYTF. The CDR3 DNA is TGTGCCAGCAGTTACTCGATAGGGGAGGGTGGCTACACCTTC.

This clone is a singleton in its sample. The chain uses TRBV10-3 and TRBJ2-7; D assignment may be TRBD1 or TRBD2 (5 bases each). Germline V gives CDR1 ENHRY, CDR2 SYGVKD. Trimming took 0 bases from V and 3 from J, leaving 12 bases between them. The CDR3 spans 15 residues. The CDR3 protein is CAISESRGVLYEQYF. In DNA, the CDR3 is TGTGCCATCAGTGAGTCTAGAGGGGTCCTCTACGAGCAGTACTTC.

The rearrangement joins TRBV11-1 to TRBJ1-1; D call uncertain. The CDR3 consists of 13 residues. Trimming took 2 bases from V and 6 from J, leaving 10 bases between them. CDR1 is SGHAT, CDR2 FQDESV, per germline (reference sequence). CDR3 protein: CASSLIGNSEAFF. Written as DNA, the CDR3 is TGTGCCAGCAGCTTAATTGGCAACTCTGAAGCTTTCTTT.

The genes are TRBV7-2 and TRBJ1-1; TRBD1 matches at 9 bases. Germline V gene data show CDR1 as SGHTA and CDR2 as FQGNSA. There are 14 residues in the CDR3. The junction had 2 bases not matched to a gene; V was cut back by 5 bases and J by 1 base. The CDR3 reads CASSRDRANTEAFF. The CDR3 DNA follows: TGTGCCAGCAGCCGGGACAGGGCGAACACTGAAGCTTTCTTT.

The CDR3 region is CASSLGSQNTEAFF. Here the CDR3 DNA reads TGCGCCAGCAGCTTGGGCAGCCAGAACACTGAAGCTTTCTTT. The chain employs TRBV5-1 and TRBJ1-1, with D hard to call. The V and J ends lost 0 bases and 1 base respectively, with 7 bases between them. This CDR3 region has 14 residues. The germline V gene has CDR1 SGHRS and CDR2 YFSETQ.

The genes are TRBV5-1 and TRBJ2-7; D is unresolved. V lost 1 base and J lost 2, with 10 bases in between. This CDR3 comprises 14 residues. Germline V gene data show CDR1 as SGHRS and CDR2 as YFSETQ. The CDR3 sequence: CASSLSDGPYEQYF. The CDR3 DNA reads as TGCGCCAGCAGCTTGAGCGACGGGCCCTACGAGCAGTACTTC.

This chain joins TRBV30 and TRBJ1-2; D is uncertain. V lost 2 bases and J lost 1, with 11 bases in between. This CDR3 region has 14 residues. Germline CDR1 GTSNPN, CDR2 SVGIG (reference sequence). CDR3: CAWSFGASNYGYTF. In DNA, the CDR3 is TGTGCCTGGAGTTTTGGCGCTAGTAACTATGGCTACACCTTC.

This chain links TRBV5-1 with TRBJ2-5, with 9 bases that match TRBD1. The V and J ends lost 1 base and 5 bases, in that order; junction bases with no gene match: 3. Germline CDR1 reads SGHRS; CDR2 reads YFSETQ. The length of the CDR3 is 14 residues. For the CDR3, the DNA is TGCGCCAGCAGCTTGCCCGGGACAGGGGAGACCCAGTACTTC. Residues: CASSLPGTGETQYF.

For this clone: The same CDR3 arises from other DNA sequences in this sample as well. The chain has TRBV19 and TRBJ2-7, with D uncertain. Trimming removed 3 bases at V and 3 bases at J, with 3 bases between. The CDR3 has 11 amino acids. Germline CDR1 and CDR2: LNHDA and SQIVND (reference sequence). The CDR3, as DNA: TGTGCCAGTAGTATCGGCTACGAGCAGTACTTC. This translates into CASSIGYEQYF.